This is a list of T cell receptor beta chains from one sample in a study of ipilimumab plus nivolumab after autologous stem cell transplantation. Method: immunoSEQ multiplex PCR; TCRdb's copy keeps in-frame clones and lacks some. In the table there are fewer than 95,000 clones, 75% to 85% of which are singletons. This sample comprised PBMCs, obtained in a trial of ipilimumab plus nivolumab as post-transplant consolidation. These receptors were obtained from a male donor with diffuse large B-cell lymphoma. Both conserved end residues are part of each CDR3. Fields, in order: clone size, D gene, J gene, V gene, CDR3 DNA, CDR3 protein. D genes are given only for firm matches. For some rows the clone size is stated as once, few or many, or as a class when expanded; others skip it.

size: -
D: -
J: TRBJ1-1
V: TRBV7-3
DNA: TGTGCCAGCAGCCAAGGACAGTTTGGGAACACTGAAGCTTTCTTT
CDR3: CASSQGQFGNTEAFF

size: once
D: TRBD2
J: TRBJ2-5
V: TRBV11-2
DNA: TGTGCCAGCCTGGGTCAGCGGGGAAAAGAGACCCAGTACTTC
CDR3: CASLGQRGKETQYF

size: -
D: -
J: TRBJ1-5
V: TRBV4-1
DNA: TGCGCCAGCAGCCAAGATGCCTATTCTAGCAATCAGCCCCAGCATTTT
CDR3: CASSQDAYSSNQPQHF

size: -
D: TRBD2
J: TRBJ2-5
V: TRBV7-6
DNA: TGTGCCAGCAGCCTCAGCGGGGTAAAAGAGACCCAGTACTTC
CDR3: CASSLSGVKETQYF

size: -
D: -
J: TRBJ1-5
V: TRBV7-2
DNA: TGTGCCAGCAGCTTAAACGGGGGGGGATATCAGCCCCAGCATTTT
CDR3: CASSLNGGGYQPQHF

size: -
D: -
J: TRBJ2-2
V: TRBV27
DNA: TGTGCCAGCAGCGACAGGTTGGGCACCGGGGAGCTGTTTTTT
CDR3: CASSDRLGTGELFF

size: -
D: TRBD2
J: TRBJ2-1
V: TRBV6-1
DNA: TGTGCCAGCATCCCGGGAGGCAGCTCCTACAATGAGCAGTTCTTC
CDR3: CASIPGGSSYNEQFF

size: -
D: TRBD2
J: TRBJ2-1
V: TRBV10-2
DNA: TGCGCCAGCAGTGAGGGGTGGGGGGGTACCTACAATGAGCAGTTCTTC
CDR3: CASSEGWGGTYNEQFF

size: -
D: TRBD1
J: TRBJ2-2
V: TRBV6-1
DNA: TGTGCCAGCAGTGAAGGGACAGGGTGGAACACCGGGGAGCTGTTTTTT
CDR3: CASSEGTGWNTGELFF

size: -
D: TRBD2
J: TRBJ2-5
V: TRBV25-1
DNA: TGTGCCAGCAGAGGGACTAGCGGGGGAGGTGTGGAGACCCAGTACTTC
CDR3: CASRGTSGGGVETQYF

size: -
D: -
J: TRBJ2-7
V: TRBV7-2
DNA: TGTGCCAGCAGCCACCTCTCCTCCTACGAGCAGTACTTC
CDR3: CASSHLSSYEQYF

size: -
D: -
J: TRBJ2-3
V: TRBV6-5
DNA: TGTGCCAGCAGTTATGATGTCTTAGGGGCTACAACGCAGTATTTT
CDR3: CASSYDVLGATTQYF

size: once
D: TRBD1
J: TRBJ1-2
V: TRBV5-1
DNA: TGCGCCAGCAGCTTCACGGAACAGGGGGCGAGTGGCTACACCTTC
CDR3: CASSFTEQGASGYTF

size: -
D: TRBD1
J: TRBJ1-4
V: TRBV18
DNA: TGTGCCAGCTCACCACTTGGAGCCGGGACAGGGGGCGCGGCGGGTGAAAAACTGTTTTTT
CDR3: CASSPLGAGTGGAAGEKLFF

size: -
D: TRBD1
J: TRBJ1-1
V: TRBV6-5
DNA: TGTGCCAGCAGTTACTCCGGGACAGGGGTGAAGGAAGCTTTCTTT
CDR3: CASSYSGTGVKEAFF

size: -
D: -
J: TRBJ2-3
V: TRBV5-4
DNA: TGTGCCAGCAGCTCTTCAGGTTACATCGACACAGATACGCAGTATTTT
CDR3: CASSSSGYIDTDTQYF

size: once
D: -
J: TRBJ1-2
V: TRBV12-5
DNA: TGTGCTAGTGGTCCCGCCCTGACAGCTAACTATGGCTACACCTTC
CDR3: CASGPALTANYGYTF

size: -
D: TRBD1
J: TRBJ1-2
V: TRBV11-3
DNA: TGTGCCAGCCGATGGCACAAACAGGGGGCAAAGGGTTATGGCTACACCTTC
CDR3: CASRWHKQGAKGYGYTF

size: -
D: TRBD1
J: TRBJ2-1
V: TRBV12-5
DNA: TGTGCTAGCCAAAATCCGGGACAGGGGTCCTACAATGAGCAGTTCTTC
CDR3: CASQNPGQGSYNEQFF

size: -
D: -
J: TRBJ1-4
V: TRBV12-5
DNA: TGTGCTAGTGGTTCCCTCGCTAATGAAAAACTGTTTTTT
CDR3: CASGSLANEKLFF

size: -
D: -
J: TRBJ1-6
V: TRBV6-1
DNA: TGTGCCAGCAGTACAAACGGGAATTCACCCCTCCACTTT
CDR3: CASSTNGNSPLHF

size: -
D: TRBD1
J: TRBJ2-2
V: TRBV9
DNA: TGTGCCAGCAGGTGGACAGGGGACACCGGGGAGCTGTTTTTT
CDR3: CASRWTGDTGELFF

size: -
D: -
J: TRBJ2-4
V: TRBV5-1
DNA: TGCGCCAGCAGCCTTAGACAGGGAGCGGGCATTCAGTACTTC
CDR3: CASSLRQGAGIQYF

size: -
D: -
J: TRBJ1-6
V: TRBV7-2
DNA: TGTGCCAGCAGGACGGCATATAATTCACCCCTCCACTTT
CDR3: CASRTAYNSPLHF

size: -
D: -
J: TRBJ2-1
V: TRBV7-9
DNA: TGTGCCAGCAGCTTACGCCGGGGTCCCTACAATGAGCAGTTCTTC
CDR3: CASSLRRGPYNEQFF

size: -
D: -
J: TRBJ2-2
V: TRBV6-5
DNA: TGTGCCAGCAGTTCCCCGAGACCCAACACCGGGGAGCTGTTTTTT
CDR3: CASSSPRPNTGELFF

size: -
D: TRBD1
J: TRBJ2-1
V: TRBV6-1
DNA: TGTGCCAGCAGTGTGACAGGGAACTCCTACAATGAGCAGTTCTTC
CDR3: CASSVTGNSYNEQFF

size: -
D: -
J: TRBJ2-2
V: TRBV4-1
DNA: TGCGCCAGCAGCCCAGTGTCGAACACCGGGGAGCTGTTTTTT
CDR3: CASSPVSNTGELFF

size: -
D: -
J: TRBJ2-5
V: TRBV7-6
DNA: TGTGCCAGCAGCTTAGCAGGGGAGACCCAGTACTTC
CDR3: CASSLAGETQYF

size: -
D: TRBD2
J: TRBJ2-2
V: TRBV5-1
DNA: TGCGCCAGCAGCCGCGGACTAGCGGGGGGAACGGGGGAGCTGTTTTTT
CDR3: CASSRGLAGGTGELFF

size: -
D: -
J: TRBJ2-7
V: TRBV19
DNA: TGTGCCAGTTCTCCCGAGGGTGGCGGCTCCTACGAGCAGTACTTC
CDR3: CASSPEGGGSYEQYF

size: -
D: -
J: TRBJ1-1
V: TRBV6-5
DNA: TGTGCCAGCAGTTACGACACTGAAGCTTTCTTT
CDR3: CASSYDTEAFF

size: -
D: TRBD2
J: TRBJ2-1
V: TRBV5-6
DNA: TGTGCCAGCAGCTGGGTAGCGGGCTCCTACAATGAGCAGTTCTTC
CDR3: CASSWVAGSYNEQFF

size: -
D: -
J: TRBJ1-1
V: TRBV4-1
DNA: TGCGCCAGCAGCCTCAACGGCCGGGGGGAGGGCCCAAACACTGAAGCTTTCTTT
CDR3: CASSLNGRGEGPNTEAFF

size: -
D: TRBD2
J: TRBJ2-5
V: TRBV6-1
DNA: TGTGCCAGCAGTGAGGGACTAGCGGGAGCAGCCCAAGAGACCCAGTACTTC
CDR3: CASSEGLAGAAQETQYF

size: -
D: TRBD2
J: TRBJ2-7
V: TRBV6-1
DNA: TGTGCCATCAGTGAGGGACTAGCGGACCTATCCTACGAGCAGTACTTC
CDR3: CAISEGLADLSYEQYF

size: -
D: TRBD1
J: TRBJ2-1
V: TRBV6-5
DNA: TGTGCCAGCAGTTATGACAGGGGCAATGAGCAGTTCTTC
CDR3: CASSYDRGNEQFF

size: -
D: -
J: TRBJ1-1
V: TRBV2
DNA: TGTGCCAGCATATTCAGAAGGAACACTGAAGCTTTCTTT
CDR3: CASIFRRNTEAFF

size: -
D: -
J: TRBJ1-2
V: TRBV9
DNA: TGTGCCAGCAGCGTAGTAGGGGCCAACTATGGCTACACCTTC
CDR3: CASSVVGANYGYTF

size: -
D: TRBD1
J: TRBJ1-2
V: TRBV6-6
DNA: TGTGCCAGCAGTTTTCCGGGACAGGGGGCGGGTGGCCACACCTTC
CDR3: CASSFPGQGAGGHTF

size: -
D: TRBD1
J: TRBJ1-4
V: TRBV5-8
DNA: TGTGCCAGCGGGGACAGGTCTTATGAAAAACTGTTTTTT
CDR3: CASGDRSYEKLFF

size: few
D: -
J: TRBJ1-1
V: TRBV19
DNA: TGTGCCAGTAGTATTTGGCGGCAGGGTGAAGCTTTCTTT
CDR3: CASSIWRQGEAFF

size: -
D: -
J: TRBJ2-2
V: TRBV19
DNA: TGTGCCAGTAGTACAAACAGGGTAGGCACCGGGGAGCTGTTTTTT
CDR3: CASSTNRVGTGELFF

size: -
D: -
J: TRBJ2-7
V: TRBV5-8
DNA: TGTGCCAGCAGCTTGGGGTCCGGGACTGAGTCCTACGAGCAGTACTTC
CDR3: CASSLGSGTESYEQYF

size: -
D: TRBD2
J: TRBJ2-2
V: TRBV4-1
DNA: TGCGCCAGCAGCCAAGCTAGCGGGCCCACCGGGGAGCTGTTTTTT
CDR3: CASSQASGPTGELFF

size: once
D: TRBD1
J: TRBJ2-3
V: TRBV27
DNA: TGTGCCAGCACCTCAAGGACAGGGACCAATGCACCAGATACGCAGTATTTT
CDR3: CASTSRTGTNAPDTQYF

size: -
D: TRBD1
J: TRBJ1-3
V: TRBV7-2
DNA: TGTGCCAGCAGCTCCCAGGGGACAGGTACTGGAAACACCATATATTTT
CDR3: CASSSQGTGTGNTIYF

size: -
D: TRBD2
J: TRBJ2-7
V: TRBV5-1
DNA: TGCGCCAGCAGCTTGGAGGCTAGCGGGGGTGTAAGCTCCTACGAGCAGTACTTC
CDR3: CASSLEASGGVSSYEQYF

size: -
D: -
J: TRBJ2-7
V: TRBV4-2
DNA: TGTGCCAGCAGCCCCTACAGGGCCTTAGAGCAGTACTTC
CDR3: CASSPYRALEQYF

size: -
D: TRBD1
J: TRBJ1-2
V: TRBV5-4
DNA: TGTGCCAGCAGCCCTAGACAGGGCTATGGCTACACCTTC
CDR3: CASSPRQGYGYTF

size: -
D: TRBD1
J: TRBJ2-3
V: TRBV10-3
DNA: TGTGCCATCAGCTCCGGGACAGGGGACCCTAGCACAGATACGCAGTATTTT
CDR3: CAISSGTGDPSTDTQYF